This T cell receptor beta chain originates from a study of blood T cell repertoires in COVID-19. Repertoires were generated with immunoSEQ multiplex PCR, while TCRdb's copy carries only in-frame clones and drops some. The data show 150,000 to 180,000 clones, with about 85% seen just once and 0.63% held by the top ten. The CDR3 has 16 amino acids. V was shortened by 5 bases and J by 3 bases, with 15 bases between the two germline ends. CDR1 SGHRS and CDR2 YFSETQ come from the germline V gene. The chain uses TRBV5-1 and TRBJ1-6; D gene ambiguous. The source material was peripheral blood. This sequence was found in a man between 60 and 75 years old with COVID-19, enrolled during active disease. This chain's CDR3 is CASRQSLGFYNSPLHF. The DNA for the CDR3 is TGCGCCAGCAGGCAATCGCTAGGATTCTATAATTCACCCCTCCACTTT. The variable domain in full, completed from reference TRBV5-1 and TRBJ1-6, reads KAGVTQTPRYLIKTRGQQVTLSCSPISGHRSVSWYQQTPGQGLQFLFEYFSETQRNKGNFPGRFSGRQFSNSRSEMNVSTLELGDSALYLCASRQSLGFYNSPLHFGNGTRLTVT.